This TCR beta chain was recorded in a study of cytomegalovirus exposure and HLA in healthy donors (dated by TCRdb to 2016 to 2017). Background on the whole study: An earlier analysis of some 600 of the donors reported about 300 Gb of sequence data and around 100 million unique TCR beta sequences obtained from about 179 million T cells. An earlier analysis of around 580 of the donors used high-throughput TCR beta sequencing to judge whether each TCR beta V gene segment behaved as functional or pseudogenic. An early release covering over 500 HLA-typed donors comprised about 300 gigabases of sequencing data and approximately 85 million unique TCR sequences. In a later genetic analysis, genome-wide SNP genotypes for about three fifths of the roughly 670 donors were used, and that subset was treated as a discovery cohort. The number of typed donors differed by locus: about 620-640 for A, B, C, DRB1 and DQB1; 500 to 550 for DQA1; fewer than 610 for DPA1; and 400 to 480 for DPB1. A separate validation cohort of 90 to 150 different subjects was used in addition to the roughly 670-subject first cohort. Rather than using new phenotypic data, the later analysis identified candidate immune exposures from TCR beta sequences and from how often those sequences occurred across donors. Both class I and class II loci were covered by HLA typing, at four-digit resolution. A few DR-DQ haplotypes were treated as single units for association and clustering because of strong linkage in the cohort. The study profiled the T cell repertoires of 500 to 800 subjects by immunosequencing and related them to cytomegalovirus serostatus. In a later analysis, previously published TCR beta repertoires from several hundred donors were re-analyzed and high-resolution HLA genotyping was added so that TCR occurrence patterns could be studied. Every repertoire in the discovery cohort had been generated on one and the same sequencing platform. Among the roughly 390 genotyped donors, approximately 77% belonged to the genetic ancestry cluster associated with self-reported Caucasian donors. The study aimed to test whether signatures of past pathogen exposure could be identified by cataloging public T cell receptors. On average, roughly 240,000 unique TCR beta nucleotide sequences were sequenced per donor among some 430 genotyped donors of the cohort, with roughly 20% of those sequences being non-productive. To predict cytomegalovirus infection status, the study combined high-throughput TCR immunosequencing, statistical association of individual TCRs with disease status, and machine learning. Donor age, sex, ethnicity and CMV serostatus were collected together with the repertoire data.

This clone has a handful of counts. What this receptor recognizes is not known. Per-base qualities were not stored, and no clone one base away is much larger. The cohort comprised some 680 healthy bone marrow donors. At the time of sampling, all cohort members were nominally healthy, though unrecorded immune exposures were likely present. The donor tested CMV seropositive, placing the donor among the roughly 300 seropositive members of the cohort. Every donor gave a peripheral blood sample, and the peripheral blood mononuclear cells from that sample were used for TCR beta sequencing. The Qiagen DNeasy Blood Extraction Kit was used to extract genomic DNA from the blood cell samples. The CDR3 runs 15 amino acids, cysteine and phenylalanine included. The CDR3 DNA has 45 bases and is translated from base 1. Taken from the germline V gene, the CDR1 and CDR2 loops are MRHNA and SNTAGT. A distance of 9 bases separates the germline ends of V and J, which lose 3 bases and 0 bases respectively.

Library preparation used the immunoSEQ multiplex PCR assay. For the multiplex PCR, a mixture combining 60 forward primers for TCR Vbeta segments and 13 reverse primers for TCR Jbeta segments was used. A multiplex PCR assay on genomic DNA amplified the CDR3 region of rearranged TCR beta genes. The amplified TCR beta libraries were sequenced on the Illumina HiSeq System as 87-base-pair reads. As for the original processing: Across the 500 to 700 repertoires, a later analysis counted 60 million to 90 million unique TCR beta chains, 9 million to 14 million of which were shared by at least two donors. Raw reads were error-corrected and collapsed into unique sequences by a nearest-neighbor algorithm in which closely related sequences were merged to remove PCR and sequencing errors. V, D and J gene segments were assigned by aligning CDR3 sequences to IMGT reference sequences. For a sequence to be retained, a match of at least six nucleotides to both a V gene segment and a J gene segment was required. Rearrangements were classified as productive when the CDR3 lacked stop codons and remained in frame with V and J, and all other rearrangements were classified as non-productive. Following IMGT convention, CDR3 was defined as the stretch from the second conserved V-encoded cysteine up to the conserved J-encoded phenylalanine. In an earlier analysis of approximately 590 of the donors, sequences lacking an unambiguous match to a single V gene segment were excluded. An earlier analysis of approximately 590 of the donors called V segments functional above 56.7% productive rearrangements and segregating when the between-donor standard deviation exceeded 5%. A statistical classification framework was built for diagnosing cytomegalovirus status from the catalog of TCR beta chain sequences. In a later analysis, TCR nucleotide sequences were compared against IMGT/GENE-DB human TR gene sequences so that V and J genes could be assigned. A later analysis assigned CDR3 sequences and most-parsimonious VDJ recombination scenarios with the TCRdist pipeline. A later analysis defined each TCR beta chain by its CDR3 amino acid sequence plus V-gene family, and excluded reads lacking a unique V-gene family. To address suspected cross-contamination and a sequencing artifact, a later analysis removed over 500 highly shared, low-generation-probability nucleotide sequences. For each public chain, a later analysis derived a clonal expansion index from normalized ranks of inferred template counts within each repertoire. Generation probabilities in a later analysis came from a VDJ recombination model fitted to out-of-frame rearrangements, and those results were checked against IGoR. Hypergeometric tests were used in a later analysis to score TCR-TCR, TCR-HLA and TCR-CMV co-occurrence, with a repertoire-size bias correction applied to the TCR pairs. In a later analysis, false discovery rates were estimated by permuting HLA or CMV assignments 20 times. A later analysis grouped co-occurring TCRs with DBSCAN, adding TCRdist sequence similarity when clustering within HLA-allele-positive subsets. Repertoires with fewer than 30,000 or more than 120,000 public chains were left out of co-occurrence clustering, as were about 5 repertoires with anomalous nucleotide sharing. Held by TCRdb, this immuneACCESS table contains in-frame sequences only and omits some clones. Under half of the omission traces to an unresolved V gene where checked; the cause of the rest is unknown. The V and J calls and clone size come from that table; D and trimming were worked out from the DNA. Counted in this sample were roughly 120,000 clones; roughly 63% of them appeared once. 1.6% of the sample is in the top ten clones.

Findings and caveats that apply to the study as a whole: A further reported finding was that TCR beta sequences accurately predicted the HLA-A and HLA-B alleles for most subjects in the first cohort. The study gave a list of under 200 TCR beta chains associated with cytomegalovirus. In both the original and validation cohorts, the classifier was reported to diagnose cytomegalovirus status with high specificity and sensitivity. Most CMV-associated TCR beta chains appeared to be HLA-restricted in a later analysis, and the HLA associations seemed to be driven largely by CMV exposure. A later genetic analysis associated a missense DCLRE1C variant with V-gene and J-gene trimming of TCR beta chains, and an independent cohort replicated the association. While some public TCRs were present in many individuals, most TCR sequences turned up only very rarely across donors. In vitro tests confirmed that a few of the cytomegalovirus-associated TCR beta chains recognize cytomegalovirus antigens. Because HLA typing was unavailable for some donors at each locus, only the typed subset was used in association tests. According to a later analysis, TCR association rates differed among HLA loci, with DRB1 alleles showing the most associated TCRs and HLA-C alleles showing the fewest. It was suggested by the authors that the approach could potentially be generalized to other disease states and immunological phenotypes. Seventeen rarely observed V segments, including chromosome 9 orphons, were excluded from the earlier analysis of several hundred of the donors because counts were too low. In a later analysis, HLA-associated TCR beta chains were found to be more clonally expanded and to have lower generation probabilities than equally common non-associated chains. When HLA alleles, especially DR and DQ, strongly co-occurred, TCR associations were difficult to assign to individual alleles. The only immune exposure information available for the cohort was CMV serostatus. Because the 87-base-pair reads could not distinguish some IMGT-functional V segments, including TRBV6-2 and TRBV6-3, those segments were excluded. Roughly uniform sequencing depth across donors was assumed in presence/absence analyses, although this assumption may not hold. In an earlier analysis of approximately 590 of the donors, most TCR beta V segments were observed in productive rearrangements about 87% or about 30% of the time, broadly matching IMGT annotations. In a later analysis, several top co-occurrence clusters were reported to appear linked to parvovirus B19, influenza, CMV and Epstein-Barr virus. According to a later genetic analysis, donors in an Asian-associated ancestry cluster had fewer N-insertions in productive TCRs than the roughly 670-donor mean. At a false discovery rate of 0.05, a later analysis linked fewer than 20,000 TCR beta sequences to specific HLA alleles. A group of highly shared sequence variants was considered likely to be a technical artifact of the sequencing pipeline. Linkage disequilibrium might explain the correlated functional status among segregating V segments, but an unknown experimental factor could not be ruled out. The cohort was sequenced for TCR beta chains only, and without alpha or paired-chain data the features that could be detected were limited.

The chain was built from TRBV6-4 and TRBJ2-1; TRBD1 is a possible D gene, resting on 6 matching bases. Sequencing was done on a sample of PBMCs. This sequence was found in a young man in good health and CMV-seropositive. For the CDR3, the sequence is CASSEDSASYNEQFF. In nucleotides, the sequence is TGTGCCAGCAGTGAGGACAGCGCCTCCTACAATGAGCAGTTCTTC.